A selection of T cell receptor beta chains follows, all from one sample in a study of tumor-infiltrating lymphocytes in primary liver carcinoma. TCRdb reanalysed the multiplex PCR reads using MiXCR and keeps one entry per CDR3 protein. This table has a few hundred thousand distinct CDR3 sequences, about three fifths appearing once. Material for sequencing was peripheral blood. Receptors were obtained from a young woman with primary liver carcinoma and hepatitis B virus infection. Both conserved end residues are part of each CDR3. The D gene is left open where the match is weak.

d_gene	v_gene	j_gene	CDR3aa
NA	TRBV11-2	TRBJ2-1	CASSSMTEQFF
TRBD2	TRBV6-1	TRBJ2-7	CTSSAQVGGPSYEQYF
NA	TRBV21-1	TRBJ2-5	CASNGGQGRETQYF
NA	TRBV24-1	TRBJ1-1	CATSDARTGNSEAFF
TRBD2	TRBV12-3/TRBV12-4	TRBJ2-7	CASCLDGTSGDGQYF
NA	TRBV4-1	TRBJ1-3	CAISPTGSSGNTIYF
NA	TRBV6-1	TRBJ2-3	CASRGTWGRTDTQYF
NA	TRBV6-2/TRBV6-3	TRBJ2-7	CASSTTSRRRYEQYF
TRBD1	TRBV4-1	TRBJ1-5	CASSHPGQGSQPQHF
NA	TRBV30	TRBJ2-7	CAWMVSGTTRSYEQYF
NA	TRBV6-2/TRBV6-3	TRBJ2-1	CASSPYIEQFF
NA	TRBV11-1	TRBJ2-5	CASSLGQQKTQYF
TRBD1	TRBV29-1	TRBJ2-3	CSVATGGKDTQYF
NA	TRBV11-2	TRBJ2-6	CASSLVPGPSGANVLTF
NA	TRBV28	TRBJ2-1	CASSLNSGIDPRGQFF
TRBD1	TRBV28	TRBJ1-4	CASSLQDRVNEKLFF
NA	TRBV4-3	TRBJ2-7	CASSQLPDYAYEQYF
NA	TRBV7-9	TRBJ2-2	CASSSSPPPANTGELFF
NA	TRBV4-1	TRBJ2-3	CASSQSTRGFVNTQYF
NA	TRBV12-3/TRBV12-4	NA	CASSTTVSYEQFF
NA	TRBV12-3/TRBV12-4	TRBJ1-2	CVSSSRDGAVYGYTF
NA	TRBV12-3/TRBV12-4	TRBJ1-1	CASRGQGRVGAEAFF
TRBD2	TRBV5-4	TRBJ2-3	CASSEGLGCGAQYF
NA	TRBV6-5	TRBJ1-3	CASSSGFVPGNTMYF
NA	TRBV6-5	TRBJ2-5	CASSYGGYQEIQYF
TRBD2	TRBV18	TRBJ2-7	CASSERGGPNEQYF
NA	TRBV21-1	TRBJ2-7	CASSSDAAYEQYF
NA	TRBV28	TRBJ1-3	CASSLSAGPSGNTIYF
NA	TRBV29-1	TRBJ2-3	CSVERGTDTQYF
NA	TRBV5-4	TRBJ1-2	CASSLEKGTYGYTF
NA	TRBV11-2	TRBJ2-1	CASSLLEGDYHEQFF
NA	TRBV19	TRBJ2-1	CASRGRKTEQFF
TRBD2	TRBV20-1	TRBJ2-5	CSGTSGKWAETQYF
TRBD1	TRBV20-1	TRBJ2-7	CSARGQGGLTYEQYF
TRBD1	TRBV5-4	TRBJ1-1	CASSLDREGAFF
NA	TRBV4-3	TRBJ2-1	CASSHEVGEQFF
NA	TRBV14	TRBJ2-2	CASNPTVLINTGELFF
TRBD2	TRBV2	TRBJ2-1	CASSEGVGGSSYNEQFF
NA	TRBV6-5	TRBJ2-5	CASSYSRADLWAQYF
NA	TRBV5-4	TRBJ2-2	CASSLLAPRVAGELFF
TRBD2	TRBV7-9	TRBJ2-5	CASRPIMAGVEETQYF
NA	TRBV5-4	TRBJ2-3	CASSFQRTDTQYF
NA	TRBV7-9	TRBJ1-4	CASSVSDEKLFF
NA	TRBV13	TRBJ1-1	CPISLAGDSSEAFF
TRBD2	TRBV5-4	TRBJ2-3	CACGTSGIVRDTQYF
NA	TRBV12-3/TRBV12-4	TRBJ2-7	CASSLGVRAGAYEQYF
TRBD1	TRBV6-1	TRBJ1-5	CASSGRQGGVYGKSNQPQHF
TRBD2	TRBV7-9	TRBJ2-5	CASSSRAGGTQYF
TRBD1	TRBV12-3/TRBV12-4	TRBJ2-6	CASSLALERTGRSGANVLTF
NA	TRBV11-2	TRBJ2-5	CVSSLVETQYF
NA	TRBV11-2	TRBJ2-6	CASSFPLDRRPSSGANVLTF
NA	TRBV4-3	TRBJ1-5	CASSQDRGFGNQPQHF
TRBD2	TRBV4-2	TRBJ2-1	CASGQGLAGGLGNEQFF
NA	TRBV6-5	TRBJ2-7	CASSYSNQGRSEQYF
TRBD2	TRBV11-2	TRBJ2-7	CASSLVAGIYEQYF
NA	TRBV6-2/TRBV6-3	TRBJ1-1	CASSSPGRGYINTEAFF
NA	TRBV12-3/TRBV12-4	TRBJ2-1	CASSLSSTRGPGDEQFF
TRBD2	TRBV6-5	TRBJ2-1	CASSSSGTGELFF
NA	TRBV7-8	TRBJ1-3	CASSALSGNNIYF
TRBD2	TRBV6-2/TRBV6-3	TRBJ2-5	CASNPQGGETQYF